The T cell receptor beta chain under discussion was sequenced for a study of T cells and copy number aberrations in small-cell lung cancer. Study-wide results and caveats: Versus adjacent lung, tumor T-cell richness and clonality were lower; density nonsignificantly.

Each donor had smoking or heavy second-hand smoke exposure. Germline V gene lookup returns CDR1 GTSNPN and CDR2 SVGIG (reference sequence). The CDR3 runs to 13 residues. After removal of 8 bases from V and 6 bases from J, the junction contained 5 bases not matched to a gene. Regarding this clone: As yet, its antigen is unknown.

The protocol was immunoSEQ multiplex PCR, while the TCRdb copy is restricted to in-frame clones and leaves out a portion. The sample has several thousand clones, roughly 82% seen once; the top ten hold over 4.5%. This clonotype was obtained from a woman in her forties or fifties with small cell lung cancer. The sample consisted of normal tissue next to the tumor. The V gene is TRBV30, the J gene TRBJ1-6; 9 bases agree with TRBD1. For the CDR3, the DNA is TGTGCCCGAACGGGACAGGGTAATTCACCCCTCCACTTT. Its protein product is CARTGQGNSPLHF.